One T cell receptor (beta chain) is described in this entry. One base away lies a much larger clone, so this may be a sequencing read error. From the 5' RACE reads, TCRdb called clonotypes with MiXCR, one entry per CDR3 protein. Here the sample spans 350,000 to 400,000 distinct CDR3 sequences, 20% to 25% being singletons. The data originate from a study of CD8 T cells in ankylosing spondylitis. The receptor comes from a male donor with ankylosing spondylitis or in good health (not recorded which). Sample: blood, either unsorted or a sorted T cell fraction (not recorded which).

CDR3: CASSFKNEQFF. The CDR3 nucleotides are TGTGCCAGCAGTTTTAAAAATGAGCAGTTCTTC. The rearrangement links TRBV6-5 to TRBJ2-1; no clear D. From germline, CDR1 is MNHEY and CDR2 SVGAGI. The CDR3 totals 11 residues. V was shortened by 4 bases and J by 7 bases, with 5 bases between the two germline ends.